Each of the 6 T cell receptor beta chains below was sequenced from the same sample in a study of post-analysis software for immune sequencing data. Study-wide results and limits: When patients were compared with controls, 4 or 5 TRBV segments were more frequent, TRBV5-6, TRBV5-1 and TRBV20-1 among them.

Incorporated into the TCR beta cDNA libraries were unique molecular identifiers, which served to reduce PCR and sequencing biases. TCRdb analysed the PCR reads with MiXCR anew, one entry per CDR3 protein. Found here are about 460,000 distinct CDR3 sequences, roughly 45% of them singletons; the top ten hold around 10%. No cognate antigen is known for these TCRs. Sequencing input: blood. The receptors here all came from a girl aged 5-17 years with multiple sclerosis.

J is TRBJ2-5 and V is TRBV11-2; D may be TRBD1 (6 bases). Trimming pared 5 bases from V and 4 bases from J, leaving 17 bases between. Germline-derived CDR1 and CDR2 are SGHAT and FQNNGV. The length of the CDR3 is 15 residues. The CDR3, as DNA: TGTGCCAGCAGCCCCCTCTCAGGGGATGGAGAGACCCAGTACTTC. Translation gives CASSPLSGDGETQYF.

A word on this clonotype: One end of the junction varies from germline; a read error may be responsible. The rearrangement joins TRBV6-2 or TRBV6-3 to TRBJ1-5; D is undetermined. This CDR3 spans 16 amino acids. Germline V CDR1 and CDR2: MNHEY, SVGEGT. CDR3 in amino acids: CAGSPPTIRKNQPQHF. DNA for the CDR3: TGTGCCGGCAGTCCACCTACTATTCGGAAAAATCAGCCCCAGCATTTT.

The chain joins TRBV5-5 to TRBJ2-2, with D perhaps TRBD2 (5 bases). Trimming removed 6 bases from V and 6 bases from J, with 21 bases in between. The germline V gene has CDR1 SGHKS and CDR2 YYEKEE (reference sequence). The CDR3 loop spans 16 amino acids. CDR3 residues: CASIDEMEASAGELFF. The CDR3 DNA follows: TGTGCCAGCATCGACGAGATGGAGGCGTCGGCCGGGGAGCTGTTTTTT.

This clonotype has more than one count but fewer than ten. J is TRBJ2-5 and V is TRBV4-1; D not resolved. In germline, CDR1 is MGHRA, CDR2 YSYEKL. The CDR3 is 15 amino acids. V was cut by 3 bases and J by 2 bases, with 13 bases left in between. The CDR3: CASSQGGLLQETQYF. For the CDR3, the DNA is TGCGCCAGCAGCCAGGGCGGCTTACTTCAAGAGACCCAGTACTTC.

This clonotype was seen just once. This rearrangement joins TRBV12-3 or TRBV12-4 to TRBJ1-2, with no clear D. The CDR3 is made up of 14 amino acids. The V and J ends lost 4 bases and 8 bases respectively, with 17 bases between them. CDR3 loop: CASSYPDGLGGYTF. CDR3 in DNA: TGTGCCAGCAGTTACCCGGACGGCCTAGGGGGCTACACCTTC.

The chain employs TRBV5-1 and TRBJ2-3; TRBD1 might be the D (5 bases). Germline loops: CDR1 SGHRS, CDR2 YFSETQ. This CDR3 contains 14 residues. V was clipped by 4 bases and J by 2 bases, with 11 bases between them. The CDR3 sequence is CASSLNRPTDTQYF. CDR3 nucleotides: TGCGCCAGCAGCCTCAACAGGCCCACAGATACGCAGTATTTT.